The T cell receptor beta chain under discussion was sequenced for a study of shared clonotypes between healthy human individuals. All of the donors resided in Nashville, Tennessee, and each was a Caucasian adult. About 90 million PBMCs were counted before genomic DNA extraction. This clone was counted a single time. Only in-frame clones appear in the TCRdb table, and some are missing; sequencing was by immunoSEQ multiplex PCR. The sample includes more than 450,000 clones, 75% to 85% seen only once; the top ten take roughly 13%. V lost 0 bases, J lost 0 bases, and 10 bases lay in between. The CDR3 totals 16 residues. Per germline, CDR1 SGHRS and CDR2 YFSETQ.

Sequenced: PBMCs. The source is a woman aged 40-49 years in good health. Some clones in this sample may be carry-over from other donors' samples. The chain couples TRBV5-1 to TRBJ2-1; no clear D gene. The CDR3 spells CASSLAYSSSYNEQFF. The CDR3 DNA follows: TGCGCCAGCAGCTTGGCCTACAGCAGCTCCTACAATGAGCAGTTCTTC. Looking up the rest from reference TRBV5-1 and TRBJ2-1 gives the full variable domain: KAGVTQTPRYLIKTRGQQVTLSCSPISGHRSVSWYQQTPGQGLQFLFEYFSETQRNKGNFPGRFSGRQFSNSRSEMNVSTLELGDSALYLCASSLAYSSSYNEQFFGPGTRLTVL.